These 10 T cell receptor beta chains were all obtained from the same sample, sequenced in a study of regulatory T cells in long-lasting Graves disease. Through Arm-PCR of CDR3 regions and iRepertoire HTBI primers, TCR beta libraries were built. TCRdb reanalysed the multiplex PCR reads using MiXCR and keeps one entry per CDR3 protein. The sample holds approximately 500,000 distinct CDR3 sequences, roughly 21% seen once. Described time point: persistent/refractory GD, antithyroid drugs over 5 years with positive TRAb. PBMC-derived RNA was used for the TCR library. The material was peripheral blood mononuclear cells (PBMCs), obtained when the disease was refractory, from a patient treated with antithyroid drugs. The origin of the receptors is a female donor with Graves disease.

In this sample, this clonotype turned up many times. The V and J genes are TRBV28 and TRBJ2-5, with D perhaps TRBD1 or TRBD2 (5 bases each). The CDR3 totals 13 residues. V was shortened by 5 bases and J by 7 bases, with 14 bases between the two germline ends. Germline lookup yields CDR1 MDHEN and CDR2 SYDVKM. The CDR3 coding sequence is TGTGCCAGCAGTCTGGGACCGTCAGGGACCCAGTACTTC. Translating it yields CASSLGPSGTQYF.

This clonotype was detected many times. This chain links TRBV12-3 or TRBV12-4 with TRBJ2-4, with a possible D match to TRBD2 (6 bases). V was shortened by 6 bases and J by 8 bases, with 17 bases between the two germline ends. The CDR3 totals 14 residues. CDR3 amino acids: CASRPVGRRDIQYF. CDR3 DNA sequence: TGTGCCAGCAGACCCGTGGGGAGGCGGGACATTCAGTACTTC.

The table lists this clonotype with a few counts. A much larger clone lies one base from this, so it may be a read error. The CDR3: CASSSPQVQGTEASF. CDR3 bases: TGTGCCAGCAGTTCACCTCAGGTCCAGGGAACTGAAGCTTCCTTT. The chain couples TRBV12-3 or TRBV12-4 to TRBJ1-1; D might be TRBD1 (5 bases). There are 15 residues in the CDR3.

The chain couples TRBV7-2 to TRBJ2-2; D gene ambiguous. The germline V and J ends were trimmed by 0 bases and 5 bases, with 7 bases remaining between them. The CDR3 covers 14 residues. The germline V gene encodes CDR1 SGHTA and CDR2 FQGNSA. The chain's CDR3 is CASSLASQTGELFF. The CDR3 DNA is TGTGCCAGCAGCTTAGCGAGTCAAACCGGGGAGCTGTTTTTT.

This clonotype occurred many times. The J gene is TRBJ1-2, the V gene TRBV4-1, with TRBD1 matching 8 bases. Germline V gives CDR1 MGHRA, CDR2 YSYEKL. The J segment lost 2 bases and the V segment lost 1 base, leaving 3 bases of the junction unmatched. The CDR3 has 15 residues. The CDR3 reads CASSQVTGGNYGYTF. CDR3 coding DNA: TGCGCCAGCAGCCAAGTCACAGGGGGGAACTATGGCTACACCTTC.

The V gene is TRBV3-1, the J gene TRBJ2-2, with no clear D. Germline lookup yields CDR1 LGHDT and CDR2 YNNKEL (reference sequence). The CDR3 has 12 amino acids. V lost 6 bases, J lost 5 bases, and 7 bases lay in between. The CDR3 DNA is TGTGCCAGCAGACCCTCGACCGGGGAGCTGTTTTTT. This translates into CASRPSTGELFF.

J is TRBJ2-7 and V is TRBV5-5, with 8 bases identical to TRBD1. Germline loops: CDR1 SGHKS, CDR2 YYEKEE (reference sequence). The J segment lost 3 bases and the V segment lost 3 bases, leaving 11 bases of the junction unmatched. The CDR3 sequence is 16 residues long. The CDR3 here is CASSSSTGAKNYEQYF. CDR3 DNA: TGTGCCAGCAGCTCCTCGACAGGGGCAAAAAACTACGAGCAGTACTTC.

The table lists this clonotype with many counts. A junction end diverges from the germline sequence, so it may reflect a read error. The J gene is TRBJ1-2, the V gene TRBV12-3 or TRBV12-4; unclear D gene. This CDR3 spans 10 amino acids. The CDR3 spells CASSDPVEAF. In DNA, the CDR3 is TGTGCCAGCAGTGACCCCGTTGAAGCCTTC.

This clonotype was detected many times. This sequence joins TRBV6-1 and TRBJ2-7, with TRBD2 as a possible D gene (6 bases). Trimming took 5 bases from V and 3 from J, leaving 26 bases between them. Germline lookup yields CDR1 MNHNS and CDR2 SASEGT. There are 18 residues in the CDR3. The CDR3, as DNA: TGTGCCAGCAGTAGTTACTGGCGGGGCCGTGCGGGTAACTACGAGCAGTACTTC. Translated, it gives CASSSYWRGRAGNYEQYF.

V and J are TRBV18 and TRBJ2-2; TRBD1 agrees at 9 bases. This CDR3 spans 13 amino acids. CDR1 is KGHSH and CDR2 is LQKENI in the germline V gene. V trimming: 5 bases; J trimming: 7 bases; junction bases outside the gene matches: 2. CDR3 region: CASSGQGNGELFF. DNA of the CDR3: TGTGCCAGCTCAGGACAGGGGAACGGGGAGCTGTTTTTT.